This T cell receptor (beta chain) was sequenced in a study of OX40 agonist ivuxolimab in advanced cancers. Study-wide results and limits: Some patients who did not respond also had low normalized T-cell clonal expansion.

About this clone itself: Its antigen is not identified.

The assay was immunoSEQ multiplex PCR, and TCRdb's table has in-frame clones only and misses some. The sample yields some 61,000 clones, 70% to 80% seen once. The sample was CD4+ or CD8+ T cells sorted from blood, taken in a trial of the OX40 agonist ivuxolimab. The source of this sequence is an adult with an advanced solid tumor such as melanoma, head and neck, liver or kidney cancer.

CDR3 region: CASSFGTEPYEQYF. CDR3 sequence (DNA): TGTGCCAGCAGCTTCGGGACCGAACCCTACGAGCAGTACTTC. The chain employs TRBV5-4 and TRBJ2-7, with D possibly called TRBD1 or TRBD2 (5 bases each). The CDR3 has 14 residues. V gave up 2 bases and J gave up 2 bases, with 11 bases separating them. Germline V CDR1 and CDR2: SGHNT, YYREEE (reference sequence).